This T cell receptor (beta chain) is drawn from a study of blood T cell repertoires in COVID-19. Sequenced by immunoSEQ multiplex PCR; TCRdb stores in-frame clones only, minus some. In the table there are 60,000 to 70,000 clones, 88% of which are singletons. CDR1 is SGHVS and CDR2 is FQNEAQ in the germline V gene. V lost 5 bases and J 0 bases, leaving 14 bases between the germline ends. The CDR3 totals 16 residues. This clone was detected only a few times. The sequencing input was peripheral blood. The source is a woman aged 60-75 years with acute or convalescent COVID-19. The chain recombines TRBV7-8 with TRBJ1-5; D gene uncertain. This CDR3 reads CASSRSRLGSNQPQHF. The CDR3 region has the DNA TGTGCCAGCAGCCGTTCGAGGTTGGGTAGCAATCAGCCCCAGCATTTT.